The rows below give T cell receptor beta chains drawn from one sample of a study of blood T cell repertoires in COVID-19. Data came from immunoSEQ multiplex PCR; TCRdb stores just in-frame clones and leaves some out. Of 130,000 to 150,000 clones in the sample, 84% were seen once. Sequenced input: peripheral blood. The receptors originated from an elderly woman in a cohort sampled during active or convalescent COVID-19. CDR3s include the opening cysteine and the closing phenylalanine or tryptophan. D genes are given only for firm matches. Expanded clones get a size class; other rows say once, few or many, or leave the size out.

v_call: TRBV6-5; d_call: -; clone_size: -; j_call: TRBJ1-2; cdr3_length: 12; cdr3_aa: CASGNLGGGYTF; cdr3_nt: TGTGCCAGCGGGAACCTGGGGGGTGGCTACACCTTC
v_call: TRBV5-4; d_call: TRBD1; clone_size: -; j_call: TRBJ1-6; cdr3_length: 15; cdr3_aa: CASSRDRGVDSPLHF; cdr3_nt: TGTGCCAGCAGCCGCGACAGGGGTGTTGATTCACCCCTCCACTTT
v_call: TRBV7-2; d_call: -; clone_size: -; j_call: TRBJ1-1; cdr3_length: 14; cdr3_aa: CASSLQAGGTEAFF; cdr3_nt: TGTGCCAGCAGCTTACAGGCCGGGGGCACTGAAGCTTTCTTT
v_call: TRBV6-6; d_call: -; clone_size: -; j_call: TRBJ2-5; cdr3_length: 15; cdr3_aa: CASSPRGWGQETQYF; cdr3_nt: TGTGCCAGCAGTCCCAGGGGTTGGGGGCAAGAGACCCAGTACTTC
v_call: TRBV5-1; d_call: TRBD1; clone_size: -; j_call: TRBJ2-5; cdr3_length: 15; cdr3_aa: CASSIRDRARETQYF; cdr3_nt: TGCGCCAGCAGCATCCGGGACAGGGCTCGAGAGACCCAGTACTTC
v_call: TRBV19; d_call: -; clone_size: -; j_call: TRBJ1-2; cdr3_length: 15; cdr3_aa: CASRHPAGGAGGYTF; cdr3_nt: TGTGCCAGTAGGCACCCAGCGGGGGGGGCGGGTGGCTACACCTTC
v_call: TRBV9; d_call: TRBD1; clone_size: -; j_call: TRBJ1-5; cdr3_length: 15; cdr3_aa: CASSVSGGSNQPQHF; cdr3_nt: TGTGCCAGCAGCGTATCAGGGGGTAGCAATCAGCCCCAGCATTTT
v_call: TRBV2; d_call: -; clone_size: -; j_call: TRBJ1-5; cdr3_length: 14; cdr3_aa: CASSEGGYNQPQHF; cdr3_nt: TGTGCCAGCAGTGAGGGAGGGTACAATCAGCCCCAGCATTTT
v_call: TRBV5-1; d_call: TRBD2; clone_size: once; j_call: TRBJ2-5; cdr3_length: 18; cdr3_aa: CASSPGLAGDQLVGTQYF; cdr3_nt: TGCGCCAGCAGCCCCGGACTAGCGGGGGACCAACTGGTTGGGACCCAGTACTTC
v_call: TRBV5-1; d_call: -; clone_size: -; j_call: TRBJ1-6; cdr3_length: 15; cdr3_aa: CASSSYGRGNSPLHF; cdr3_nt: TGCGCCAGCAGCTCATACGGACGGGGAAATTCACCCCTCCACTTT
v_call: TRBV7-3; d_call: -; clone_size: -; j_call: TRBJ2-1; cdr3_length: 15; cdr3_aa: CASSSTGGHYNEQFF; cdr3_nt: TGTGCCAGCAGCTCGACGGGGGGACACTACAATGAGCAGTTCTTC
v_call: TRBV25-1; d_call: TRBD2; clone_size: -; j_call: TRBJ2-1; cdr3_length: 16; cdr3_aa: CASSPLGTRNYNEQFF; cdr3_nt: TGTGCCAGCAGTCCTCTCGGGACTAGAAACTACAATGAGCAGTTCTTC
v_call: TRBV5-6; d_call: TRBD1; clone_size: -; j_call: TRBJ1-6; cdr3_length: 17; cdr3_aa: CASSLGTGYSYNSPLHF; cdr3_nt: TGTGCCAGCAGCTTGGGGACAGGATACTCCTATAATTCACCCCTCCACTTT
v_call: TRBV4-1; d_call: TRBD1; clone_size: -; j_call: TRBJ2-7; cdr3_length: 14; cdr3_aa: CASSIRTGFYEQYF; cdr3_nt: TGCGCCAGCAGCATCCGGACAGGGTTTTACGAGCAGTACTTC
v_call: TRBV6-1; d_call: TRBD1; clone_size: -; j_call: TRBJ2-4; cdr3_length: 19; cdr3_aa: CASSGRDRGQGFGKNIQYF; cdr3_nt: TGTGCCAGCAGTGGCAGGGACAGGGGGCAGGGTTTTGGCAAAAACATTCAGTACTTC
v_call: TRBV7-2; d_call: TRBD1; clone_size: -; j_call: TRBJ1-2; cdr3_length: 13; cdr3_aa: CASSPDRGHGYTF; cdr3_nt: TGTGCCAGCAGCCCGGACAGGGGACATGGCTACACCTTC
v_call: TRBV2; d_call: -; clone_size: few; j_call: TRBJ1-4; cdr3_length: 11; cdr3_aa: CASSVGEKLFF; cdr3_nt: TGTGCCAGCAGTGTCGGGGAAAAACTGTTTTTT
v_call: TRBV5-1; d_call: TRBD1; clone_size: -; j_call: TRBJ1-2; cdr3_length: 13; cdr3_aa: CASRRTGGFGYTF; cdr3_nt: TGCGCCAGCAGACGGACAGGGGGTTTTGGCTACACCTTC
v_call: TRBV7-8; d_call: TRBD1; clone_size: -; j_call: TRBJ1-2; cdr3_length: 15; cdr3_aa: CASSGRDSLDYGYTF; cdr3_nt: TGTGCCAGCAGCGGCAGGGACAGTCTAGACTATGGCTACACCTTC
v_call: TRBV6-5; d_call: TRBD1; clone_size: -; j_call: TRBJ2-7; cdr3_length: 14; cdr3_aa: CASTPGQGAYEQYF; cdr3_nt: TGTGCCAGCACGCCGGGACAGGGGGCCTACGAGCAGTACTTC
v_call: TRBV30; d_call: -; clone_size: few; j_call: TRBJ1-2; cdr3_length: 13; cdr3_aa: CAWSVKQNYGYTF; cdr3_nt: TGTGCCTGGAGTGTAAAACAGAACTATGGCTACACCTTC
v_call: TRBV7-2; d_call: TRBD2; clone_size: -; j_call: TRBJ2-3; cdr3_length: 16; cdr3_aa: CASSTSGTTGAHTQYF; cdr3_nt: TGTGCCAGCAGCACCTCCGGGACTACCGGGGCGCATACGCAGTATTTT
v_call: TRBV7-2; d_call: -; clone_size: -; j_call: TRBJ2-3; cdr3_length: 17; cdr3_aa: CASSLSKLARKEDTQYF; cdr3_nt: TGTGCCAGCAGCTTGTCTAAACTAGCCCGTAAGGAAGATACGCAGTATTTT
v_call: TRBV5-6; d_call: -; clone_size: -; j_call: TRBJ1-3; cdr3_length: 15; cdr3_aa: CASSFRVTAGNTIYF; cdr3_nt: TGTGCCAGCAGCTTCAGGGTGACAGCTGGAAACACCATATATTTT
v_call: TRBV9; d_call: -; clone_size: -; j_call: TRBJ2-2; cdr3_length: 14; cdr3_aa: CASSVVGRAGELFF; cdr3_nt: TGTGCCAGCAGCGTAGTCGGTCGGGCCGGGGAGCTGTTTTTT
v_call: TRBV28; d_call: -; clone_size: -; j_call: TRBJ1-5; cdr3_length: 16; cdr3_aa: CASSLPVGHRLRPQHF; cdr3_nt: TGTGCCAGCAGTCTTCCTGTGGGACACCGCCTTAGGCCCCAGCATTTT
v_call: TRBV4-3; d_call: -; clone_size: -; j_call: TRBJ1-2; cdr3_length: 17; cdr3_aa: CASSQDGAWGRLDGYTF; cdr3_nt: TGCGCCAGCAGCCAAGACGGGGCGTGGGGGCGCTTAGATGGCTACACCTTC
v_call: TRBV7-9; d_call: -; clone_size: -; j_call: TRBJ1-1; cdr3_length: 16; cdr3_aa: CASSLVGRGKNTEAFF; cdr3_nt: TGTGCCAGCAGCTTAGTCGGCAGGGGAAAGAACACTGAAGCTTTCTTT
v_call: TRBV2; d_call: -; clone_size: -; j_call: TRBJ1-4; cdr3_length: 17; cdr3_aa: CASSELRQISTNEKLFF; cdr3_nt: TGTGCCAGCAGTGAACTTCGACAGATCTCAACTAATGAAAAACTGTTTTTT
v_call: TRBV7-8; d_call: TRBD2; clone_size: -; j_call: TRBJ2-1; cdr3_length: 17; cdr3_aa: CASSSSGGAFSYNEQFF; cdr3_nt: TGTGCCAGCAGCTCTAGCGGGGGGGCCTTTTCCTACAATGAGCAGTTCTTC
v_call: TRBV27; d_call: -; clone_size: -; j_call: TRBJ1-5; cdr3_length: 13; cdr3_aa: CASSFNGNQPQHF; cdr3_nt: TGTGCCAGCAGTTTCAATGGCAATCAGCCCCAGCATTTT
v_call: TRBV19; d_call: TRBD2; clone_size: -; j_call: TRBJ2-5; cdr3_length: 18; cdr3_aa: CASARLAGGPGLQETQYF; cdr3_nt: TGTGCCAGTGCCAGGCTAGCGGGGGGGCCAGGGCTCCAAGAGACCCAGTACTTC